The rows below give T cell receptor beta chains drawn from one sample of a study of Graves' ophthalmopathy and Graves' hyperthyroidism. TCRdb used MiXCR to reprocess the multiplex PCR reads, holding one entry per CDR3 protein. The table has 150,000 or so distinct CDR3 sequences, 30% to 45% seen once; the top ten hold over 7%. Sequencing used peripheral blood. The origin of the receptors is a man aged 30-40 years with Graves' ophthalmopathy. Both conserved end residues are part of each CDR3. Fields, in order: V gene, D gene, J gene, clone size, CDR3 protein, CDR3 DNA. The D gene is left open where the match is weak. Size values are once, few and many counts, or a class for expanded clones, and some rows have none.

>TRBV15|-|TRBJ2-2|many
CATSSPKGANTGELFF
TGTGCCACCAGCAGTCCTAAGGGGGCGAACACCGGGGAGCTGTTTTTT
>TRBV30|-|TRBJ2-5|many
CAWSSGVRKTQYF
TGTGCCTGGAGTTCAGGGGTTCGGAAGACCCAGTACTTC
>TRBV27|-|TRBJ2-7|many
CASSYGLAYEQYF
TGTGCCAGCAGTTACGGGTTGGCCTACGAGCAGTACTTC
>TRBV7-2|TRBD1|TRBJ2-2|-
CASSRGQIVGELFF
TGTGCCAGCAGCAGGGGACAGATTGTGGGGGAGCTGTTTTTT
>TRBV6-1|TRBD1|TRBJ1-1|-
CASSGGQGAGWNTEAFF
TGTGCCAGCAGTGGCGGACAGGGGGCGGGTTGGAACACTGAAGCTTTCTTT
>TRBV20-1|TRBD1|TRBJ2-5|-
CSAPKGARETQYF
TGCAGTGCACCAAAGGGGGCAAGAGAGACCCAGTACTTC
>TRBV9|TRBD2|TRBJ2-5|-
CASSARLAGGPSLETQYF
TGTGCCAGCAGCGCTCGACTAGCGGGAGGGCCATCTCTCGAGACCCAGTACTTC
>TRBV20-1|-|TRBJ2-7|-
CSAPGGYPSEQYF
TGCAGTGCCCCTGGCGGTTACCCTTCCGAGCAGTACTTC
>TRBV2|TRBD1|TRBJ2-7|many
CASKAFPGQGAYEQYF
TGTGCCAGCAAAGCCTTCCCGGGACAGGGCGCCTACGAGCAGTACTTC
>TRBV27|-|TRBJ1-2|many
CASSRGGNYGYTF
TGTGCCAGCAGCCGGGGGGGAAACTATGGCTACACCTTC
>TRBV29-1|-|TRBJ1-3|-
CSVSSTGSGNTIYF
TGCAGCGTGAGTTCAACAGGGTCAGGAAACACCATATATTTT
>TRBV6-1|-|TRBJ1-6|-
CASSGLKGSSPLHF
TGTGCCAGCAGTGGCCTAAAGGGGAGTTCACCCCTCCACTTT
>TRBV12-3/TRBV12-4|TRBD1|TRBJ1-2|many
CASKEKGRGREGYTF
TGTGCCAGCAAAGAAAAGGGAAGGGGGCGCGAGGGCTACACCTTC
>TRBV30|-|TRBJ1-2|many
CAWSAKGGGGYTF
TGTGCCTGGAGTGCAAAGGGAGGAGGCGGCTACACCTTC
>TRBV24-1|TRBD1|TRBJ2-1|-
CATLPDRGFWVAYNEQFF
TGTGCCACCCTCCCGGACAGGGGTTTCTGGGTGGCCTACAATGAGCAGTTCTTC
>TRBV4-1|-|TRBJ2-7|many
CASSQVPGLKSSYEQYF
TGCGCCAGCAGCCAAGTCCCCGGACTTAAGAGCTCCTACGAGCAGTACTTC
>TRBV2|-|TRBJ1-3|many
CASTTTGKRNTIYF
TGTGCCAGCACTACCACAGGGAAAAGAAACACCATATATTTT
>TRBV7-8|TRBD2|TRBJ2-7|-
CASSLGGKGDEQYF
TGTGCCAGCAGCTTGGGGGGGAAGGGAGACGAGCAGTACTTC
>TRBV29-1|-|TRBJ1-2|-
CSVSRVSGYTF
TGCAGCGTTTCCAGGGTTAGCGGCTACACCTTC
>TRBV6-4|-|TRBJ2-7|many
CASRTRRRKDGVYEQYF
TGTGCCAGCAGGACCAGGAGACGCAAGGACGGGGTCTACGAGCAGTACTTC
>TRBV11-1|TRBD1|TRBJ2-5|once
CASSRQGRTETQYF
TGTGCCAGCAGTCGACAGGGACGAACAGAGACCCAGTACTTC
>TRBV28|TRBD1|TRBJ2-2|many
CASSLTGLGTGELFF
TGTGCCAGCAGTTTGACAGGGTTGGGCACCGGGGAGCTGTTTTTT
>TRBV18|-|TRBJ1-1|many
CASSGQKNTEAFF
TGTGCCAGCTCAGGACAGAAGAACACTGAAGCTTTCTTT
>TRBV28|-|TRBJ1-2|many
CASSSPGGYRYF
TGTGCCAGCAGTTCCCCGGGAGGGTACAGATACTTC
>TRBV12-3/TRBV12-4|-|TRBJ2-7|many
CASTRTAAYEQYF
TGTGCCAGCACAAGGACAGCCGCCTACGAGCAGTACTTC
>TRBV13|TRBD2|TRBJ2-7|many
CASSLGLARYEQYF
TGTGCCAGCAGCCTGGGACTAGCGAGGTACGAGCAGTACTTC
>TRBV12-3/TRBV12-4|-|TRBJ2-5|many
CASSFGQNQETQYF
TGTGCCAGCAGTTTCGGGCAGAACCAAGAGACCCAGTACTTC
>TRBV20-1|TRBD1|TRBJ2-5|many
CSARSSDRIQETQYF
TGCAGTGCTAGATCTTCGGACAGGATCCAAGAGACCCAGTACTTC
>TRBV5-1|-|TRBJ2-7|many
CASSSYPSSTELEEYF
TGCGCCAGCAGCTCCTACCCTAGTTCGACGGAACTGGAGGAGTACTTC
>TRBV4-3|TRBD1|TRBJ2-7|many
CASSQLQGAWGEQYF
TGCGCCAGCAGCCAATTACAGGGGGCCTGGGGAGAGCAGTACTTC
>TRBV4-3|-|TRBJ1-1|-
CASSQVNGNTEAFF
TGCGCCAGCAGCCAAGTCAACGGGAACACTGAAGCTTTCTTT
>TRBV7-9|-|TRBJ2-6|many
CAITDPGANVLTF
TGTGCCATTACCGATCCTGGGGCCAACGTCCTGACTTTC
>TRBV10-3|-|TRBJ2-2|-
CAISEKGRGELFF
TGTGCCATCAGTGAGAAGGGGCGCGGGGAGCTGTTTTTT
>TRBV12-3/TRBV12-4|TRBD1|TRBJ2-4|-
CASSLVAGGRNIQYF
TGTGCCAGCAGTTTGGTAGCAGGGGGCAGGAACATTCAGTACTTC
>TRBV7-2|-|TRBJ2-7|many
CASSPRTASSYEQYF
TGTGCCAGCAGCCCCCGGACTGCCAGCTCCTACGAGCAGTACTTC
>TRBV15|-|TRBJ1-2|-
CATSRDLSPNYGYTF
TGTGCCACCAGCAGAGATTTGAGCCCTAACTATGGCTACACCTTC
>TRBV28|-|TRBJ2-2|many
CASSFFPLKNTGELFF
TGTGCCAGCAGTTTTTTCCCTCTTAAGAACACCGGGGAGCTGTTTTTT
>TRBV6-4|TRBD1|TRBJ1-2|-
CASTPRDRLYYGYTF
TGTGCCAGCACCCCAAGGGACAGGTTATACTATGGCTACACCTTC
>TRBV7-9|-|TRBJ1-1|many
CASSLSVVGNTEAFF
TGTGCCAGCAGCTTAAGCGTTGTAGGGAACACTGAAGCTTTCTTT
>TRBV6-1|-|TRBJ2-4|many
CASKSSRGNTKNIQYF
TGTGCCAGCAAAAGCTCCCGAGGTAACACCAAAAACATTCAGTACTTC
>TRBV6-2/TRBV6-3|-|TRBJ1-1|-
CASSYRGRTEAFF
TGTGCCAGCAGTTACAGGGGAAGGACTGAAGCTTTCTTT
>TRBV6-5|-|TRBJ1-5|many
CASSYSGGGDQPQHF
TGTGCCAGCAGTTACTCAGGAGGGGGTGATCAGCCCCAGCATTTT
>TRBV19|-|TRBJ1-5|many
CASSLREYSNQPQHF
TGTGCCAGTAGTCTCCGAGAGTATAGCAATCAGCCCCAGCATTTT
>TRBV7-2|-|TRBJ2-7|many
CASSTDSGYEQYF
TGTGCCAGCAGCACGGACAGCGGCTACGAGCAGTACTTC
>TRBV27|TRBD1|TRBJ1-1|-
CASSFYRGQGNTEAFF
TGTGCCAGCAGTTTTTACAGGGGGCAGGGGAACACTGAAGCTTTCTTT
>TRBV11-3|-|TRBJ1-3|many
CASSRKGSSGNTIYF
TGTGCCAGCAGTCGTAAGGGCTCCTCTGGAAACACCATATATTTT
>TRBV12-3/TRBV12-4|-|TRBJ1-3|-
CASSGYSGNTIYF
TGTGCCAGCAGCGGTTACTCTGGAAACACCATATATTTT
>TRBV19|TRBD1|TRBJ2-2|-
CASSTRQGGNTGELFF
TGTGCCAGTAGTACCCGACAGGGCGGGAACACCGGGGAGCTGTTTTTT
>TRBV6-2/TRBV6-3|TRBD2|TRBJ2-7|-
CASSPWREYYEQYF
TGTGCCAGCAGCCCTTGGCGGGAGTATTACGAGCAGTACTTC
>TRBV19|-|TRBJ1-2|many
CASRTSSSYGYTF
TGTGCCAGTAGGACAAGTTCGTCCTATGGCTACACCTTC
>TRBV7-6|-|TRBJ2-2|many
CASSGLVGANTGELFF
TGTGCCAGCAGCGGCCTAGTGGGAGCGAACACCGGGGAGCTGTTTTTT
>TRBV3-1|-|TRBJ1-5|few
CASSQGATGVGPMRQPQHF
TGTGCCAGCAGCCAAGGGGCGACAGGTGTTGGACCAATGAGGCAGCCCCAGCATTTT